These 7 T cell receptor beta chains were sequenced from one sample in a study of cytomegalovirus exposure and HLA in healthy donors. Using immunoSEQ multiplex PCR, the repertoire was profiled, and TCRdb retains in-frame clones only, with some absent. The sample contains 250,000 to 400,000 clones, nearly 90% of which appear only once. Material for sequencing was PBMCs. These receptors all come from a young man in good health and CMV-seronegative.

This chain connects TRBV5-4 to TRBJ2-7; 8 bases are a match to TRBD2. CDR1 and CDR2 (germline): SGHNT, YYREEE (reference sequence). The CDR3 extends over 18 amino acids. V lost 1 base, J lost 0 bases, and 12 bases stayed unmatched. The CDR3 spells CASSLSVSGGATSYEQYF. CDR3 DNA: TGTGCCAGCAGCTTGTCGGTCAGCGGGGGTGCCACCTCCTACGAGCAGTACTTC.

This chain uses TRBV7-2 with TRBJ1-1; D is unresolved. Between the trimmed V and J ends, which lost 1 base and 2 bases, there was a span of 8 bases. The CDR3 contains 14 residues. CDR1 is SGHTA and CDR2 is FQGNSA in the germline V gene. The DNA of the CDR3 is TGTGCCAGCAGCTTAGGAGGGTTTAACACTGAAGCTTTCTTT. The encoded protein is CASSLGGFNTEAFF.

This clone has just one count. CDR3 sequence: CASSLFGDREDEAFF. The DNA of the CDR3 is TGTGCCAGCAGCTTGTTCGGGGACAGGGAAGATGAAGCTTTCTTT. V gene TRBV5-5 combines with J gene TRBJ1-1, with TRBD1 identical over 9 bases. Unmatched junction bases numbered 8, after V lost 1 base and J lost 7 bases. The germline CDR1 and CDR2 sequences are SGHKS and YYEKEE (reference sequence). The CDR3 is 15 residues long.

This chain uses TRBV5-6 with TRBJ2-7; D uncertain. The CDR3 is made up of 13 amino acids. CDR1 and CDR2 from the germline V gene are SGHDT and YYEEEE. The ends were cut back, 0 bases at V and 3 bases at J, with 7 bases in the middle. CDR3 in amino acids: CASSLVSGYEQYF. The DNA for the CDR3 is TGTGCCAGCAGCTTGGTATCGGGCTACGAGCAGTACTTC.

This clone has only one observation. This chain connects TRBV4-3 to TRBJ2-5, with 9 bases identical to TRBD2. Trimming took 0 bases from V and 5 from J; bases not matched to a gene: 13. Germline CDR1 is LGHNA and CDR2 is YSLEER. CDR3 size: 18 residues. The CDR3 loop is CASSQDGVAGDSGETQYF. The CDR3 DNA reads TGCGCCAGCAGCCAAGACGGAGTAGCGGGGGATTCAGGCGAGACCCAGTACTTC.

This chain joins TRBV7-2 and TRBJ1-1; 8 bases agree with TRBD1. The J segment lost 6 bases and the V segment lost 4 bases, leaving 13 bases of the junction unmatched. CDR3 length equals 16 residues. Germline V CDR1 and CDR2: SGHTA, FQGNSA. CDR3 sequence reads: CASSYSSGTGVSEAFF. CDR3 DNA: TGTGCCAGCAGCTATTCGTCCGGGACAGGAGTCTCTGAAGCTTTCTTT.

The chain couples TRBV5-1 to TRBJ2-7, with D possibly TRBD2 on 5 matching bases. The CDR3 has 13 residues. V was cut by 0 bases and J by 7 bases, with 11 bases left in between. CDR1 and CDR2 (germline): SGHRS, YFSETQ. The CDR3 nucleotides are TGCGCCAGCAGCTTGGGTTCCCGCGGGGAGCAGTACTTC. Amino acids: CASSLGSRGEQYF.